In this sample, the clone carrying this TCR beta chain turned up once. While infection was still active, Seattle patients were enrolled and then followed longitudinally. Germline CDR1 SEHNR, CDR2 FQNEAQ (reference sequence). V was cut by 3 bases and J by 0 bases, with 11 bases left in between. The CDR3 runs to 15 residues. The record originates from a study of blood T cell repertoires in COVID-19. Study summary: Sources were T cells, B-cell-depleted T cells, or PBMCs; the material itself was cDNA or gDNA.

Per the study methods: Estimation of nucleated cell counts was performed using reference gene primer amplification. Clones were sequenced by immunoSEQ multiplex PCR, and TCRdb holds only the in-frame ones, with some missing. V, J and clone size derive from that table, while D and trimming were established from the DNA sequence. Altogether about 220,000 clones are present, approximately 78% being singletons, with the ten largest covering 5.2%. V usage is TRBV7-9 and J usage is TRBJ1-1; D gene unclear. This sequence was found in a woman aged 70-85 years with COVID-19, enrolled during active disease. What was sequenced was peripheral blood. The CDR3: CASSFGSLMNTEAFF. Here the CDR3 DNA reads TGTGCCAGCAGCTTCGGTTCTCTCATGAACACTGAAGCTTTCTTT. The full variable domain, its missing parts supplied by reference TRBV7-9 and TRBJ1-1, is DTGVSQNPRHKITKRGQNVTFRCDPISEHNRLYWYRQTLGQGPEFLTYFQNEAQLEKSRLLSDRFSAERPKGSFSTLEIQRTEQGDSAMYLCASSFGSLMNTEAFFGQGTRLTVV.